The source of this T cell receptor (beta chain) is a study of blood T cell repertoires in COVID-19. Only in-frame clones appear in the TCRdb table, and some are missing; sequencing was by immunoSEQ multiplex PCR. The sample lists around 200,000 clones; around 82% were seen once. Per germline, CDR1 LGHNA and CDR2 YNFKEQ. The ends lost 0 bases at V and 6 bases at J; junction bases unmatched: 9. The CDR3 loop spans 17 amino acids. The sequence came from a woman aged 40-49 years with active or convalescent COVID-19. Sequenced material: peripheral blood. J is TRBJ2-2 and V is TRBV4-2; 8 bases map to TRBD1. Here the CDR3 reads CASSQDPDRGESGELFF. The CDR3 coding sequence is TGTGCCAGCAGCCAAGATCCAGACAGGGGAGAATCCGGGGAGCTGTTTTTT.